Sequencing of this T cell receptor (beta chain) was carried out in a study of T cell repertoires in cytomegalovirus infection. About the research overall: Evidence of both CMV infection and a matching HLA type came from public TCR beta signatures. The study, taken as a whole, reports: Of the TCR beta families, the public ones yielded a cumulative frequency that identified carriers of CMV plus the relevant HLA. CMV-specific TCR beta clonotypes restricted by HLA-C were the ones dominating the ex vivo response.

This clonotype was detected many times. Its antigen is undetermined. TCRdb itself ran the reads through MiXCR, one entry per CDR3 protein. The data contain 150,000 to 200,000 distinct CDR3 sequences, roughly 9.8% of them singletons. Trimming removed 4 bases from V and 1 base from J, with 13 bases in between. The germline CDR1 and CDR2 sequences are SQVTM and ANQGSEA. The CDR3 spans 14 residues. This TCR derives from a human donor in good health (CMV status not recorded). Some clones in this sample may be carry-over from other donors' samples. The J gene is TRBJ1-1, the V gene TRBV29-1; D is possibly TRBD1 (6 bases). What was sequenced was PBMCs. CDR3 coding DNA: TGCAGCGTTGGGGTCGGGACACAGAACACTGAAGCTTTCTTT. Amino acid sequence: CSVGVGTQNTEAFF. Complete variable domain (other parts from reference TRBV29-1 and TRBJ1-1): SAVISQKPSRDICQRGTSLTIQCQVDSQVTMMFWYRQQPGQSLTLIATANQGSEATYESGFVIDKFPISRPNLTFSTLTVSNMSPEDSSIYLCSVGVGTQNTEAFFGQGTRLTVV.